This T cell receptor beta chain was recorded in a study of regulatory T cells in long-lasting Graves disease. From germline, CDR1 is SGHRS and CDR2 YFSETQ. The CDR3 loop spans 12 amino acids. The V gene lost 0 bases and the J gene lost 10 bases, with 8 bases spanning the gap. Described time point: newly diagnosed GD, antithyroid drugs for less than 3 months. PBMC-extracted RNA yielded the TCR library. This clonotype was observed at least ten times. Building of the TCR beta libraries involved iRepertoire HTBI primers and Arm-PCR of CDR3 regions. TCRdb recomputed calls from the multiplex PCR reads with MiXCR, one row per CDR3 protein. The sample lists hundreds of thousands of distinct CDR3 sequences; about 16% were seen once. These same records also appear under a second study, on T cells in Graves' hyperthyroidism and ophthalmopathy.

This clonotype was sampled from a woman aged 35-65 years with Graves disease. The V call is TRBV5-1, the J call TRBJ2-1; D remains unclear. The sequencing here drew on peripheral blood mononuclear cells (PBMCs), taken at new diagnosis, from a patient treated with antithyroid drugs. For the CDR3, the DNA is TGCGCCAGCAGCTTGGCCCTCGGGGAGCAGTTCTTC. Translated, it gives CASSLALGEQFF.